These 9 T cell receptor beta chains were all obtained from the same sample, sequenced in a study of spatial heterogeneity in lung cancer. Time point noted: sample taken at primary tumor resection. No cell sorting; template was whole RNA from tumor, lung tissue or PBMC. MiXCR was run by TCRdb on the 5' RACE reads, yielding one entry per CDR3 protein. The table has about 95,000 distinct CDR3 sequences, roughly 10% seen once. The sample consisted of PBMCs, taken at surgery. These receptors originate from a male donor with early-stage non-small cell lung cancer.

This clonotype was found many times. The gene calls are TRBV6-2 or TRBV6-3 and TRBJ2-1; D remains ambiguous. CDR1 is MNHEY and CDR2 is SVGEGT in the germline V gene. The CDR3 has 12 residues. V shed 6 bases and J shed 10 bases, with 13 bases lying between them. The CDR3 DNA sequence: TGTGCCAGCAGCGAACTTGCGAGGGAGCAGTTCTTC. Translating it yields CASSELAREQFF.

This sequence joins TRBV19 and TRBJ2-5, with D possibly being TRBD1 or TRBD2 (5 bases each). The V gene lost 6 bases and the J gene lost 4 bases, with 15 bases spanning the gap. CDR3 length equals 14 residues. Germline CDR1 reads LNHDA; CDR2 reads SQIVND (reference sequence). In DNA, the CDR3 is TGTGCCAGTAGCGGACGAGGGGTCGGAGAGACCCAGTACTTC. It encodes CASSGRGVGETQYF.

Many counts were recorded for this clonotype. The chain combines TRBV7-2 with TRBJ1-2; D ambiguous. V was pared by 2 bases and J by 4 bases, with 11 bases between. This CDR3 region has 14 residues. Germline CDR1 reads SGHTA; CDR2 reads FQGNSA. The CDR3 protein is CASSLTATTYGYTF. The CDR3 DNA is TGTGCCAGCAGCTTAACAGCGACAACCTATGGCTACACCTTC.

This clonotype was counted at least ten times. The chain combines TRBV11-1 with TRBJ2-7; possibly TRBD1 or TRBD2 for D (6 bases each). CDR3 length equals 16 residues. V was pared by 6 bases and J by 5 bases, with 23 bases between. The germline V gene has CDR1 SGHAT and CDR2 FQDESV (reference sequence). CDR3: CASSRGTLSGGNEQYF. In DNA, the CDR3 is TGTGCCAGCAGTAGAGGGACACTTTCTGGGGGGAACGAGCAGTACTTC.

This clonotype was recorded a few times. The chain couples TRBV9 to TRBJ1-6, with D perhaps matching TRBD1 (6 bases). The CDR3 loop spans 15 amino acids. Per germline, CDR1 SGDLS and CDR2 YYNGEE. V dropped 3 bases and J dropped 8 bases, with 15 bases sitting between them. Here the CDR3 reads CASSGRDIGYSPLHF. CDR3 DNA sequence: TGTGCCAGCAGCGGCCGGGACATCGGTTATTCACCCCTCCACTTT.

The chain is built from TRBV13 and TRBJ2-3, with 11 bases that match TRBD2. The J segment lost 0 bases and the V segment lost 5 bases, leaving 10 bases of the junction unmatched. The germline V gene has CDR1 PRHDT and CDR2 FYEKMQ (reference sequence). The CDR3 runs 18 residues. The CDR3 is CASSRRLAGPLSTDTQYF. CDR3 DNA sequence: TGTGCCAGCAGCCGACGACTAGCGGGGCCTCTTAGCACAGATACGCAGTATTTT.

This clonotype was detected only a few times. This chain connects TRBV30 to TRBJ2-1, with 7 nucleotides matching TRBD1. Germline trimming cut 2 bases from V and 9 bases from J; bases unmatched to any gene: 4. The length of the CDR3 is 12 residues. Looked up from germline, CDR1 is GTSNPN and CDR2 is SVGIG (reference sequence). The CDR3 region has the DNA TGTGCCTGGAGTAAACAGGGGCTTGAGCAGTTCTTC. Translated, it gives CAWSKQGLEQFF.

V is TRBV12-3 or TRBV12-4 and J is TRBJ2-2; 7 bases align to TRBD1. The CDR3 has 15 residues. Trimming took 6 bases from V and 7 from J; bases not matched to a gene: 11. The chain's CDR3 is CASSPRGSVNGELFF. CDR3 nucleotide sequence: TGTGCCAGCAGCCCCAGGGGGAGCGTGAACGGGGAGCTGTTTTTT.

This clonotype was picked up a small number of times. This chain uses TRBV28 with TRBJ2-5; 10 nucleotides line up with TRBD2. The J segment lost 2 bases and the V segment lost 5 bases, leaving 8 bases of the junction unmatched. CDR3 size: 16 residues. Germline CDR1 MDHEN, CDR2 SYDVKM. As DNA, the CDR3 is TGTGCCAGCAGTGGGGGGACTAGCGTACCTCAAGAGACCCAGTACTTC. Residues: CASSGGTSVPQETQYF.